The clone carrying this T cell receptor beta chain is categorized as large. The data are from a study of CXCR3 chemokines and chemotherapy response in bladder cancer. In TCRdb, the PCR reads were re-called with MiXCR into one record per CDR3 protein. The profile shows some 2,900 distinct CDR3 sequences, around a tenth of them singletons. Germline V CDR1 and CDR2: MNHNS, SASEGT. This CDR3 has 13 amino acids. The V segment lost 10 bases and the J segment 5 bases; nucleotides outside the gene matches: 7. Sampling was performed from a patient whose treatment included neoadjuvant chemotherapy. The source of this sequence is a human donor with bladder cancer that responded to neoadjuvant chemotherapy. This sequence joins TRBV6-1 and TRBJ2-1; 8 positions agree with TRBD2. The CDR3 DNA follows: TGTGCCACCCGGGGGGGCCTCAACAATGAGCAGTTCTTC. This translates into CATRGGLNNEQFF.